This T cell receptor (beta chain) comes out of a study of cytomegalovirus exposure and HLA in healthy donors (dated by TCRdb to about 2017). Context from the whole study: An earlier analysis of more than 550 of the donors reported about 300 Gb of sequence data and about 120 million unique TCR beta sequences obtained from about 179 million T cells. About 280 gigabases of sequencing data and 70 million to 100 million unique TCR sequences made up an early release that covered 500 to 700 HLA-typed donors. Of the roughly 410 genotyped donors, 75% to 85% were placed in the genetic ancestry cluster associated with self-reported Caucasian donors. The study aimed to test whether signatures of past pathogen exposure could be identified by cataloging public T cell receptors. The T cell repertoires of around 730 subjects were profiled by immunosequencing and related to cytomegalovirus serostatus. In addition to the first cohort of 650 to 750 subjects, a separate validation cohort of 120 different subjects was used. To predict cytomegalovirus infection status, the study combined high-throughput TCR immunosequencing, statistical association of individual TCRs with disease status, and machine learning. A later analysis re-examined previously published TCR beta repertoires from 600 to 700 donors and added high-resolution HLA genotyping to investigate patterns of TCR occurrence. In the later analysis, no new phenotypic data were used to find candidate immune exposures; instead, reliance was placed on TCR beta sequences and their occurrence across donors. In an earlier analysis of over 550 of the donors, high-throughput TCR beta sequencing was used to judge whether each TCR beta V gene segment behaved as functional or pseudogenic. Donor age, sex, ethnicity and CMV serostatus were compiled together with the repertoire data. A later genetic analysis took genome-wide SNP genotypes for about three fifths of the 666 donors and used that subset as a discovery cohort. All discovery cohort repertoires had been generated using a single sequencing platform. HLA typing covered class I and class II loci at four-digit resolution. The number of donors typed differed by locus, with about 629-640 for A, B, C, DRB1 and DQB1, roughly 520 for DQA1, 600 to 610 for DPA1, and 472 for DPB1. A handful of DR-DQ haplotypes were handled as single units for association and clustering because linkage in the cohort was strong. Among several hundred genotyped donors of the cohort, an average of around 220,000 unique TCR beta nucleotide sequences was sequenced per donor, of which approximately 18% were non-productive.

Trimming at the junction amounts to 5 bases on V and 5 bases on J, and the germline ends lie 6 bases apart. The germline V gene specifies SGHTA as CDR1 and FQGNSA as CDR2. The CDR3 starts with the cysteine, ends with the phenylalanine, and has 11 residues. Just the 33-base CDR3 DNA is kept, in frame starting at base 1. The cohort consisted of 666 healthy bone marrow donors. At the time of sampling, every cohort member was nominally healthy, though immune exposures that went unrecorded were likely present. The donor was CMV seropositive and belonged to the group of 250 to 300 seropositive cohort members. Each donor provided a peripheral blood sample, and peripheral blood mononuclear cells were used for TCR beta sequencing. Genomic DNA extraction from the blood cell samples was performed with the Qiagen DNeasy Blood Extraction Kit. The paper's findings and limits, for the study overall: In an earlier analysis of about 550 of the donors, most TCR beta V segments were observed in productive rearrangements about 90% or about 30% of the time, broadly matching IMGT annotations. The earlier analysis of 450 to 700 of the donors excluded seventeen rarely observed V segments, including chromosome 9 orphons, because counts were too low. Some IMGT-functional V segments, including TRBV6-2 and TRBV6-3, could not be distinguished by the 87-base-pair reads and were therefore excluded. A further reported finding was that TCR beta sequences accurately predicted the HLA-A and HLA-B alleles for most subjects in the first cohort. According to the authors, the approach could potentially be generalized to other disease states and immunological phenotypes. Linkage disequilibrium might explain the correlated functional status among segregating V segments, but an unknown experimental factor could not be excluded. Compared with the approximately 600-donor mean, donors in an Asian-associated ancestry cluster had fewer N-insertions in productive TCRs, according to a later genetic analysis. Strong co-occurrence of HLA alleles, especially DR and DQ, made assigning TCR associations to individual alleles difficult. In a later analysis, 16,951 TCR beta sequences were associated with specific HLA alleles at a false discovery rate of 0.05. In a later analysis, HLA-associated TCR beta chains were found to be more clonally expanded and to have lower generation probabilities than equally common non-associated chains. In vitro tests confirmed that three of the cytomegalovirus-associated TCR beta chains recognize cytomegalovirus antigens. The cohort was sequenced for TCR beta chains only, and without alpha or paired-chain data the features that could be detected were limited. Because HLA typing was missing for some donors at each locus, association tests included only the typed subset. A group of highly shared sequence variants was considered likely to be a technical artifact of the sequencing pipeline. Immune exposure information for the cohort was limited to CMV serostatus. According to a later analysis, TCR association rates differed among HLA loci, with DRB1 alleles showing the most associated TCRs and HLA-C alleles showing the fewest. A later genetic analysis associated a missense DCLRE1C variant with V-gene and J-gene trimming of TCR beta chains, and an independent cohort replicated the association. Most TCR sequences were seen in very few donors, while some public TCRs were found in many individuals. The presence/absence analyses assumed that sequencing depth was roughly uniform across donors, and that assumption may not be true. The study gave a list of 150 to 200 TCR beta chains associated with cytomegalovirus. The classifier was reported to diagnose cytomegalovirus status with high specificity and sensitivity in both the original and validation cohorts. Most CMV-associated TCR beta chains appeared to be HLA-restricted in a later analysis, and the HLA associations seemed to be driven largely by CMV exposure. In a later analysis, several top co-occurrence clusters were reported to appear linked to parvovirus B19, influenza, CMV and Epstein-Barr virus.

The library was obtained by the immunoSEQ multiplex PCR assay. For the multiplex PCR, a mixture combining 60 forward primers for TCR Vbeta segments and 13 reverse primers for TCR Jbeta segments was used. The CDR3 region of rearranged TCR beta genes was amplified from genomic DNA with a multiplex PCR assay. The amplified TCR beta libraries were sequenced on the Illumina HiSeq System as 87-base-pair reads. In the original analysis: A later analysis counted tens of millions of unique TCR beta chains across the 640 or so repertoires, and some 11 million of these chains were shared by at least two donors. A nearest-neighbor algorithm error-corrected the raw reads and collapsed the reads into unique sequences, merging closely related sequences to remove PCR and sequencing errors. V, D and J gene segments were assigned by aligning CDR3 sequences to IMGT reference sequences. For a sequence to be retained, a match of at least six nucleotides was required to both a V gene segment and a J gene segment. A rearrangement counted as productive if the CDR3 had no stop codons and remained in frame with V and J, and every other rearrangement counted as non-productive. CDR3 was defined by IMGT convention, running from the second conserved V-encoded cysteine to the conserved J-encoded phenylalanine. Sequences without an unambiguous match to a single V gene segment were excluded from the earlier analysis of several hundred of the donors. An earlier analysis of some 610 of the donors called V segments functional above 56.7% productive rearrangements and segregating when the between-donor standard deviation exceeded 5%. A statistical classification framework was developed to diagnose cytomegalovirus status using the catalog of TCR beta chain sequences. In a later analysis, V and J genes were assigned by comparing TCR nucleotide sequences against IMGT/GENE-DB human TR gene sequences. Using the TCRdist pipeline, a later analysis assigned CDR3 sequences along with most-parsimonious VDJ recombination scenarios. A later analysis defined each TCR beta chain by its CDR3 amino acid sequence plus V-gene family, and excluded reads lacking a unique V-gene family. In a later analysis, approximately 640 highly shared, low-generation-probability nucleotide sequences were removed to address suspected cross-contamination and a sequencing artifact. In a later analysis, a clonal expansion index was calculated for each public chain from normalized within-repertoire ranks of inferred template counts. Generation probabilities in a later analysis came from a VDJ recombination model fitted to out-of-frame rearrangements, and those results were checked against IGoR. In a later analysis, TCR-TCR, TCR-HLA and TCR-CMV co-occurrence was scored with hypergeometric tests, and a repertoire-size bias correction was applied to TCR pairs. False discovery rates were estimated in a later analysis by permuting HLA or CMV assignments 20 times. In a later analysis, co-occurring TCRs were grouped using DBSCAN, and TCRdist sequence similarity was added for clustering within HLA-allele-positive subsets. For co-occurrence clustering, repertoires with fewer than 30,000 or more than 120,000 public chains were excluded, along with four to six repertoires with anomalous nucleotide sharing. The table was pulled from immuneACCESS by TCRdb, which kept in-frame rearrangements only. Such tables lose some clones; where checked, under half of the loss comes from unresolved V genes, and the rest has no known cause. The DNA was the basis for D and trimming; V, J and clone size are from that table. The sample has around 130,000 clones on record, more than 60% of them singletons. Jointly, the top ten make up approximately 2.1% of the sample.

Note on this clone: The antigen it recognizes is unknown. Base qualities are not at hand, and no much larger clone is one base apart.

This receptor was obtained from a woman aged 40 to 50 in good health and CMV-seropositive. The sample was PBMCs. Recombination linked TRBV7-2 to TRBJ2-5; too little of a D gene remains to name it. The nucleotides are TGTGCCAGCAGCAACTTTGAGACCCAGTACTTC. Translated, it reads CASSNFETQYF.